A selection of T cell receptor beta chains follows, all from one sample in a study of blood T cells in healthy people across ages. TCRdb used MiXCR to reprocess the 5' RACE reads, holding one entry per CDR3 protein. The table includes 800,000 to 950,000 distinct CDR3 sequences, about 44% detected once. The sequencing input was blood. The source of these receptors is a man aged 25 to 40 in good health. Each CDR3 is given with its conserved first and last residue. The D gene is left open where the match is weak. Expanded clones are given a class, and other clones once, few, many or no size at all.

-	TRBV20-1	-	13	TRBJ1-2	TGCAGTGCTAGCCACAGCGCTAACTATGGCTACACCTTC	CSASHSANYGYTF
-	TRBV12-3/TRBV12-4	-	13	TRBJ1-1	TGTGCCAGCAGTTTTGGAGGGGCCACTGAAGCTTTCTTT	CASSFGGATEAFF
many	TRBV6-1	-	12	TRBJ2-3	TGTGCCAGCAGGGGTGTAGCAGATACGCAGTATTTT	CASRGVADTQYF
few	TRBV29-1	TRBD1	14	TRBJ2-7	TGCAGCGTTGTGGACAGGGGGCGTATTGGGGAGCAGTACTTC	CSVVDRGRIGEQYF
-	TRBV5-1	TRBD1	17	TRBJ2-1	TGCGCCAGCAGCCCAGCTTCTACAGGGGCGGCCTACAATGAGCAGTTCTTC	CASSPASTGAAYNEQFF
few	TRBV20-1	TRBD2	17	TRBJ2-5	TGCAGTGCTAGAGTAACTAGCGGGCTTCAACCCCAAGAGACCCAGTACTTC	CSARVTSGLQPQETQYF
-	TRBV9	-	14	TRBJ2-2	TGTGCCAGCAGCGTAGTCGCGGGAAATAGGGAGCTGTTTTTT	CASSVVAGNRELFF
few	TRBV4-3	TRBD2	15	TRBJ2-7	TGCGCCAGCAGCCAAGATTTGGGAGGGGCCGGCGAGCAGTACTTC	CASSQDLGGAGEQYF
-	TRBV6-2/TRBV6-3	TRBD1	13	TRBJ2-1	TGTGCCAGCAGTAAACAGGGGGCCGGTGAGCAGTTCTTC	CASSKQGAGEQFF
-	TRBV27	-	13	TRBJ1-1	TGTGCCAGCAGTGTAGGGGGGCGAGGAGGAGCTTTCTTT	CASSVGGRGGAFF
-	TRBV7-8	-	13	TRBJ2-5	TGTGCCCGCACGCGGGGGCGGCAAGAGACCCAGTACTTC	CARTRGRQETQYF
-	TRBV18	TRBD2	17	TRBJ2-1	TGTGCCAGCTCACCACCGGGACTAGCGTCAGCCTACAATGAGCAGTTCTTC	CASSPPGLASAYNEQFF
few	TRBV11-3	-	14	TRBJ2-3	TGTGCCAGCAGCTTAGATCTATCCCCAGATACGCAGTATTTT	CASSLDLSPDTQYF
-	TRBV2	-	13	TRBJ1-1	TGTGCCAGCAGTGAAAGGGAGCACACTGAAGCTTTCTTT	CASSEREHTEAFF
few	TRBV7-2	-	14	TRBJ1-4	TGTGCCAGCAGCTTGGGGCCGGGCAATGAAAAACTGTTTTTT	CASSLGPGNEKLFF
-	TRBV9	TRBD1	19	TRBJ2-6	TGTGCCAGCAGCGTAACGTCACGACAGGGTTTGACTGGGGCCAACGTCCTGACTTTC	CASSVTSRQGLTGANVLTF
-	TRBV12-3/TRBV12-4	-	12	TRBJ1-6	TGTGCCAGCAGTTTACCAGGGTCACCCCTCCACTTT	CASSLPGSPLHF
-	TRBV20-1	-	16	TRBJ2-3	TGCAGTGCTAGAGATCCCGGGGGTGCTAGCACAGATACGCAGTATTTT	CSARDPGGASTDTQYF
-	TRBV6-5	TRBD1	15	TRBJ2-7	TGTGCCAGCAGTTACTTCGGACAGGGATCCCACGAGCAGTACTTC	CASSYFGQGSHEQYF
-	TRBV5-1	-	16	TRBJ2-1	TGCGCCAGCAGCTTGGACCCCTCCTCCTCCTACAATGAGCAGTTCTTC	CASSLDPSSSYNEQFF
-	TRBV7-3	-	14	TRBJ2-3	TGTGCCAGCAGCTCCAGGGAGGAAGGGGATACGCAGTATTTT	CASSSREEGDTQYF
-	TRBV6-2/TRBV6-3	-	14	TRBJ2-1	TGTGCCAGCAGTCGGACTACCCCCTACAATGAGCAGTTCTTC	CASSRTTPYNEQFF
-	TRBV4-3	-	16	TRBJ1-4	TGCGCCAGCGGCCAACAAACGGGGGGAACTAATGAAAAACTGTTTTTT	CASGQQTGGTNEKLFF
-	TRBV6-1	TRBD1	14	TRBJ2-1	TGTGCCAGCAGCCGGGACAGGGGTGTTAATGAGCAGTTCTTC	CASSRDRGVNEQFF
-	TRBV20-1	-	12	TRBJ1-2	TGCAGTGCTACCCCGGGGACCTATGGCTACACCTTC	CSATPGTYGYTF
-	TRBV6-5	-	14	TRBJ1-2	TGTGCCAGCAGGGTGGCAATGCGGGAATCCGGCTACACCTTC	CASRVAMRESGYTF
-	TRBV27	-	15	TRBJ2-7	TGTGCCAGCAGTTTAGCCCAGGGGAGCTCCTACGAGCAGTACTTC	CASSLAQGSSYEQYF
-	TRBV20-1	-	12	TRBJ2-5	TGCAGTGCTAGAACTAGGGGGGAGACCCAGTACTTC	CSARTRGETQYF
-	TRBV6-5	-	17	TRBJ2-1	TGTGCCAGCAGTTCCAACGTTCGACTCCGCTCCTACAATGAGCAGTTCTTC	CASSSNVRLRSYNEQFF
-	TRBV2	-	17	TRBJ2-3	TGTGCCAGCAGTGAAGCGCTTGTCGGACTCCAGACAGATACGCAGTATTTT	CASSEALVGLQTDTQYF
-	TRBV20-1	TRBD1	13	TRBJ2-4	TGCAGTGCTCGCCAGGGGGCAGAAAACATTCAGTACTTC	CSARQGAENIQYF
-	TRBV12-3/TRBV12-4	TRBD1	13	TRBJ2-5	TGTGCCAGCAGTTGGACAGGGGTAGAGACCCAGTACTTC	CASSWTGVETQYF
few	TRBV20-1	-	14	TRBJ2-1	TGCAGTGCTAGAGCATGGGGGGAAGGGAATGAGCAGTTCTTC	CSARAWGEGNEQFF
-	TRBV5-6	TRBD2	20	TRBJ2-1	TGTGCCAGCAGCTTGGCCCCGGCTAGCGGGGCATTCCTCTACAACAATGAGCAGTTCTTC	CASSLAPASGAFLYNNEQFF
-	TRBV4-2	-	16	TRBJ2-1	TGTGCCAGCAGCCAAGGAGAGGGGGGCGCCCACAATGAGCAGTTCTTC	CASSQGEGGAHNEQFF
-	TRBV10-2	-	14	TRBJ2-5	TGCGCCAGCAGTATGGGGCAGACCGGGGAGACCCAGTACTTC	CASSMGQTGETQYF
-	TRBV7-9	TRBD1	14	TRBJ1-1	TGTGCCAGCAGCTTGTTCACAGGGGATACTGAAGCTTTCTTT	CASSLFTGDTEAFF
-	TRBV28	TRBD2	15	TRBJ2-4	TGTGCCAGCAGTTCATCCAGCGGGGGGGGAAACATTCAGTACTTC	CASSSSSGGGNIQYF
once	TRBV27	TRBD1	17	TRBJ2-6	TGTGCCAGCAGTTCCAGGACAGGGGACTCTGGGGCCAACGTCCTGACTTTC	CASSSRTGDSGANVLTF
-	TRBV4-2	TRBD2	18	TRBJ2-1	TGTGCCAGCAGCCAAGACCCCGGGACTAGCGGGGGGTACAATGAGCAGTTCTTC	CASSQDPGTSGGYNEQFF
few	TRBV2	-	14	TRBJ2-5	TGTGCCAGCAGTAAACAGGGTTACCAAGAGACCCAGTACTTC	CASSKQGYQETQYF
-	TRBV12-3/TRBV12-4	-	16	TRBJ1-2	TGTGCCAGCAGTCCCAACTCGGGGCCGCTAGGCTATGGCTACACCTTC	CASSPNSGPLGYGYTF
once	TRBV7-2	-	18	TRBJ2-3	TGTGCCGGCAGCTTAGTGAGAGGGCGGGGCCCGGGCACAGATACGCAGTATTTT	CAGSLVRGRGPGTDTQYF
few	TRBV7-9	-	17	TRBJ1-2	TGTGCCAGCAGCTACCGGTCTGGGGGGGCCGGTAACTATGGCTACACCTTC	CASSYRSGGAGNYGYTF
-	TRBV20-1	-	15	TRBJ1-1	TGCAGTGCTAGAGGGGGGGGTACCGTGAACACTGAAGCTTTCTTT	CSARGGGTVNTEAFF
-	TRBV20-1	-	11	TRBJ1-2	TGCAGTGCTACAGATTTCTATGGCTACACCTTC	CSATDFYGYTF
-	TRBV6-5	-	15	TRBJ2-1	TGTGCCAGCAGTTACACGGGAATAGAAAGAGATGAGCAGTTCTTC	CASSYTGIERDEQFF
many	TRBV12-3/TRBV12-4	TRBD1	13	TRBJ2-3	TGTGCCAGCAGTGTACAGGGGGCAGATACGCAGTATTTT	CASSVQGADTQYF
few	TRBV18	-	15	TRBJ2-5	TGTGCCAGCTCACCACCGACGGCCCAGAGGGAGACCCAGTACTTC	CASSPPTAQRETQYF